Sequencing of this T cell receptor beta chain was carried out in a study of blood T cell repertoires in COVID-19. About the study: PBMCs, B-cell-depleted T cells, or T cells provided the cDNA or gDNA that made up the material.

V gave up 2 bases and J gave up 5 bases; unmatched junction bases: 3. Per germline, CDR1 GTSNPN and CDR2 SVGIG (reference sequence). The CDR3 spans 13 residues. Assay: immunoSEQ multiplex PCR; the TCRdb copy retains only in-frame clones and omits some. The sample has about 370,000 clones; more than 70% are singletons. V gene TRBV30 combines with J gene TRBJ2-1, with 7 bases that match TRBD1. The sequenced material came from peripheral blood. The source is a woman in her twenties or thirties with COVID-19, enrolled during active disease. DNA for the CDR3: TGTGCCTGGAGTCTCACAGGGGACAATGAGCAGTTCTTC. As protein: CAWSLTGDNEQFF.